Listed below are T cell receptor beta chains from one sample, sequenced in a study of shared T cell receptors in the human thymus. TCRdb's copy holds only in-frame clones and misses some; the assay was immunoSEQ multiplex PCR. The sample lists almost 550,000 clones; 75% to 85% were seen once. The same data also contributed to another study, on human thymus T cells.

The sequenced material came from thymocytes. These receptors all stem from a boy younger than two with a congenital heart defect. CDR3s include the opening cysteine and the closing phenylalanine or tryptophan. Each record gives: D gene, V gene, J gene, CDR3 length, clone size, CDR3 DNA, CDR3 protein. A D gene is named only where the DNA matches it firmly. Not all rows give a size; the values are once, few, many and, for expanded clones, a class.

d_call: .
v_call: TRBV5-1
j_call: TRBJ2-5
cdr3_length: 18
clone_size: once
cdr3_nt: TGCGCCAGCAGCTTGAGTGGCGGCCACCGAGGGGGCCAAGAGACCCAGTACTTC
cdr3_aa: CASSLSGGHRGGQETQYF

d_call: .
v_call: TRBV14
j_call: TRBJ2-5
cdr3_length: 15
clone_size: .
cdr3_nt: TGTGCCAGCAGCCAAGTCGGCAGGCCTCAAGAGACCCAGTACTTC
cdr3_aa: CASSQVGRPQETQYF

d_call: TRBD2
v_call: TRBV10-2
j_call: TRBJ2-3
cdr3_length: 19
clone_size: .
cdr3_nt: TGCGCCAGCATTTCCGTAACTAGCGGGGCCCCGACTAGCACAGATACGCAGTATTTT
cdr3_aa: CASISVTSGAPTSTDTQYF

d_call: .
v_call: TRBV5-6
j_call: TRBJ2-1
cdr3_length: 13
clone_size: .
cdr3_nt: TGTGCCAGCAGCGCGGACAGAATGGTAGAGCAGTTCTTC
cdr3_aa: CASSADRMVEQFF

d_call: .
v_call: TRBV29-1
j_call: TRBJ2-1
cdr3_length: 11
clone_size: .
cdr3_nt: TGCAGCGAGTTCAGGGGCAATGAGCAGTTCTTC
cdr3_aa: CSEFRGNEQFF

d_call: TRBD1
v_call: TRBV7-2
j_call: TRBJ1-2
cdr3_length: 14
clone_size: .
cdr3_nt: TGTGCCAGCAGCTCGACAGGGGGCGACTATGGCTACACCTTC
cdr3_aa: CASSSTGGDYGYTF

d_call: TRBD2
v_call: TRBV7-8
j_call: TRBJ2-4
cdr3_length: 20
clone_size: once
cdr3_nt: TGTGCCAGCAGCTTAGAGGGGCGGGTTAGCGGGAGGTGGGCCAAAAACATTCAGTACTTC
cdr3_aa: CASSLEGRVSGRWAKNIQYF

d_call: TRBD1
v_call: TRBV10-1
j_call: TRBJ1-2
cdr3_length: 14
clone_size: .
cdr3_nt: TGCGCCAGCAGTAGGACAGGGGATACTTATGGCTACACCTTC
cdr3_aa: CASSRTGDTYGYTF

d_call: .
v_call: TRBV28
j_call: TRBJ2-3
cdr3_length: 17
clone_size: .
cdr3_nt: TGTGCCAGCAGTCCATCCCGGAGCGGCTTGGGCACAGATACGCAGTATTTT
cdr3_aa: CASSPSRSGLGTDTQYF

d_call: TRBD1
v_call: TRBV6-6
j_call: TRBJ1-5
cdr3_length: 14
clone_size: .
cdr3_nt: TGTGCCAGCAGTTCAACAGGGGGCAATCAGCCCCAGCATTTT
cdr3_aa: CASSSTGGNQPQHF

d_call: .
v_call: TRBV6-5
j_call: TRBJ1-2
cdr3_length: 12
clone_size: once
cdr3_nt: TGTGCCAGCACAGGGAGGGAGGATGGCTACACCTTC
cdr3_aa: CASTGREDGYTF